Presented here are 11 T cell receptor beta chains from one specimen sequenced in a study of cytomegalovirus exposure and HLA in healthy donors (dated by TCRdb to 2015 to 2018). The library was produced with the immunoSEQ multiplex PCR assay. For the multiplex PCR, a mixture combining 60 forward primers for TCR Vbeta segments and 13 reverse primers for TCR Jbeta segments was used. The table comes from immuneACCESS by way of TCRdb, which keeps in-frame sequences with V and J called. Part of the clones is missing from these tables; in studies checked, under half for an unresolved V gene and the rest for unknown reasons. For this sample there are 150,000 to 200,000 clones; around 80% appear just once. Roughly 8.2% of the sample goes to the ten largest clones. The sample comprised PBMCs. The source of these receptors is a woman in her forties in good health and CMV-seropositive.

The chain carries TRBV5-4 and TRBJ2-3; TRBD1 agrees at 10 bases. Unmatched junction bases numbered 7, after V lost 4 bases and J lost 5 bases. Germline V gene data show CDR1 as SGHNT and CDR2 as YYREEE (reference sequence). The CDR3 covers 15 residues. The CDR3 is CASSASGQGEDTQYF. The CDR3 region has the DNA TGTGCCAGCAGCGCCAGCGGACAGGGGGAAGATACGCAGTATTTT.

The chain employs TRBV20-1 and TRBJ1-2, with D tentatively TRBD1 (5 bases). Deletions cut 1 base from V and 8 bases from J, with 8 bases between. CDR1 and CDR2 (germline): DFQATT, SNEGSKA (reference sequence). This CDR3 has 11 residues. CDR3 sequence reads: CSARVRDGYTF. CDR3 in DNA: TGCAGTGCTAGAGTGCGGGACGGCTACACCTTC.

The chain links TRBV6-5 to TRBJ1-1; 7 bases line up with TRBD1. The CDR3 runs to 13 residues. Germline loops: CDR1 MNHEY, CDR2 SVGAGI. The J segment lost 7 bases and the V segment lost 5 bases, leaving 7 bases of the junction unmatched. The CDR3 DNA follows: TGTGCCAGCAGTACCGGGACAGAGTTTGAAGCTTTCTTT. Protein product: CASSTGTEFEAFF.

The chain joins TRBV5-5 to TRBJ1-2; D possibly corresponds to TRBD1 (6 bases). The V gene lost 4 bases and the J gene lost 7 bases, with 23 bases spanning the gap. The CDR3 loop spans 16 amino acids. Germline CDR1 SGHKS, CDR2 YYEKEE (reference sequence). The CDR3 sequence is CASSPGPRGEASGYTF. The CDR3, as DNA: TGTGCCAGCAGCCCCGGACCCAGGGGAGAGGCTAGTGGCTACACCTTC.

The DNA for the CDR3 is TGTGCCAGCAGTGAACCGCCCTGGCAGCAGTTCTTC. It is translated as CASSEPPWQQFF. The rearrangement links TRBV2 to TRBJ2-1; D gene unclear. Germline V lookup: CDR1 SNHLY, CDR2 FYNNEI. Trimming pared 2 bases from V and 11 bases from J, leaving 10 bases between. CDR3 length equals 12 residues.

The chain combines TRBV11-1 with TRBJ2-7; D gene ambiguous. CDR1 is SGHAT and CDR2 is FQDESV in the germline V gene (reference sequence). This CDR3 has 13 residues. With 1 base removed from V and 0 bases from J, the gap between germline ends came to 4 bases. The CDR3 protein is CASSLDISYEQYF. DNA for the CDR3: TGTGCCAGCAGCTTAGACATCTCCTACGAGCAGTACTTC.

The V and J genes are TRBV7-9 and TRBJ2-7, with 10 nucleotides matching TRBD1. V was pared by 3 bases and J by 2 bases, with 4 bases of the junction left unmatched. CDR1 and CDR2 (germline): SEHNR, FQNEAQ (reference sequence). This CDR3 is 15 amino acids long. The CDR3, as DNA: TGTGCCAGCAGCTTGGACAGGGGGACTACCTACGAGCAGTACTTC. Protein product: CASSLDRGTTYEQYF.

This chain joins TRBV28 and TRBJ1-2; 9 bases align to TRBD1. V was clipped by 6 bases and J by 0 bases; unmatched bases: 11. Germline V CDR1 and CDR2: MDHEN, SYDVKM. This CDR3 comprises 17 residues. The CDR3 bases are TGTGCCAGCAGCCAACCATTGGGACAGGGACCTAACTATGGCTACACCTTC. Protein sequence: CASSQPLGQGPNYGYTF.

As concerns this clone: The junction and the germline gene differ at one end; a read error may be behind it. V is TRBV28 and J is TRBJ2-1; 7 nucleotides line up with TRBD2. Germline loops: CDR1 MDHEN, CDR2 SYDVKM. CDR3 length: 16 residues. This chain's CDR3 is CASSRIASGFHNERFF. The CDR3 coding sequence is TGTGCCAGCAGTCGCATTGCTAGCGGTTTCCACAATGAGCGGTTCTTC.

The chain has TRBV5-8 and TRBJ2-5, with D possibly being TRBD1 (5 bases). Germline CDR1 SGHTS, CDR2 YDEGEE. This CDR3 spans 15 amino acids. V lost 4 bases, J lost 3 bases, and 16 bases lay in between. This CDR3 reads CASSRRENWEETQYF. Here the CDR3 DNA reads TGTGCCAGCAGCCGCAGGGAAAATTGGGAAGAGACCCAGTACTTC.

This clone came up once. In DNA, the CDR3 is TGTGCCAGCAGCTTAGGGGACAGGGGGAATGAAAAACTGTTTTTT. As protein: CASSLGDRGNEKLFF. The chain combines TRBV7-9 with TRBJ1-4, with 11 nucleotides matching TRBD1. Trimming cost V 1 base and J 5 bases; bases outside gene matches: 0. From germline, CDR1 is SEHNR and CDR2 FQNEAQ (reference sequence). The CDR3 extends over 15 amino acids.